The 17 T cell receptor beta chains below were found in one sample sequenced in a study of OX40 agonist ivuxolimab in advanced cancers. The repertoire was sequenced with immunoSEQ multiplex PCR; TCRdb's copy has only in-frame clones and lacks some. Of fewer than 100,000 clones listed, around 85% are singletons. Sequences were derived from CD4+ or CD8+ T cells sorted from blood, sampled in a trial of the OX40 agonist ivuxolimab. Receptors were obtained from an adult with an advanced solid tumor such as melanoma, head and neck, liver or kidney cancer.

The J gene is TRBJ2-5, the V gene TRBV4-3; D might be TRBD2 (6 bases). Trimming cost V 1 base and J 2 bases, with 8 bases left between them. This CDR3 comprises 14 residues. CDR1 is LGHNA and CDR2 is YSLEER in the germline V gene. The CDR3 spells CASSQGLAQETQYF. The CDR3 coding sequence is TGCGCCAGCAGCCAAGGGCTAGCGCAAGAGACCCAGTACTTC.

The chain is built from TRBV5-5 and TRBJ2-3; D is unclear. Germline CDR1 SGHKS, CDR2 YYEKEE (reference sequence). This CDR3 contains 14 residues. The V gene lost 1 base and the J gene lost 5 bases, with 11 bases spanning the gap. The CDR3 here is CASSLITLRDTQYF. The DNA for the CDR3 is TGTGCCAGCAGCTTGATTACCCTTAGAGATACGCAGTATTTT.

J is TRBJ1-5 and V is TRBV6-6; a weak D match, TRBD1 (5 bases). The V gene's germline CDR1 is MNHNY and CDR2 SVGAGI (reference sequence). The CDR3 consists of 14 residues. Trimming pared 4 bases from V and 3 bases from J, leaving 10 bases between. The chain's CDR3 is CASSSTALNQPQHF. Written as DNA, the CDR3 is TGTGCCAGCAGTTCGACAGCCCTCAATCAGCCCCAGCATTTT.

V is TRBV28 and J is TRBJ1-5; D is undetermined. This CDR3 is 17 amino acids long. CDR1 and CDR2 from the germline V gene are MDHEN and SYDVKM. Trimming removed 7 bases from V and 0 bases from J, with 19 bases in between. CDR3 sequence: CASKGGTFSDSNQPQHF. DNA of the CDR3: TGTGCCAGCAAAGGCGGAACCTTCTCTGATAGCAATCAGCCCCAGCATTTT.

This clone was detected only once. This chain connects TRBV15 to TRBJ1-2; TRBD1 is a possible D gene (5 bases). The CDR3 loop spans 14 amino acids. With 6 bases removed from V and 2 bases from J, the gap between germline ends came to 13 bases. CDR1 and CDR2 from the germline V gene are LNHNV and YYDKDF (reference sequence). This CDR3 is CATSWGGGNYGYTF. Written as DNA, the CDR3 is TGTGCCACCAGTTGGGGGGGAGGAAACTATGGCTACACCTTC.

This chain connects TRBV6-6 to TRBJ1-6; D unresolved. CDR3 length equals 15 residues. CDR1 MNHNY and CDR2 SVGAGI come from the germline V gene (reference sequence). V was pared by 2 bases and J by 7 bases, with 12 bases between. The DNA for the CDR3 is TGTGCCAGCAGTTACGTTCGAGGGCCCAATTCACCCCTCCACTTT. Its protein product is CASSYVRGPNSPLHF.

CDR3 amino acids: CARVLGGEANYGYTF. CDR3 DNA sequence: TGTGCCAGGGTTCTGGGGGGCGAGGCTAACTATGGCTACACCTTC. The V and J genes are TRBV6-4 and TRBJ1-2; a weak D match, TRBD1 (6 bases). Trimming cost V 9 bases and J 0 bases, with 17 bases left between them. CDR3 length: 15 amino acids. The V gene's germline CDR1 is MRHNA and CDR2 SNTAGT.

CDR3: CASSYSRARSTF. CDR3 in DNA: TGTGCCAGCAGTTACTCCAGGGCCCGGAGCACCTTC. This chain uses TRBV6-5 with TRBJ1-2; D may be TRBD1 (5 bases). There are 12 residues in the CDR3. The V gene lost 0 bases and the J gene lost 13 bases, with 12 bases spanning the gap. Germline CDR1 is MNHEY and CDR2 is SVGAGI.

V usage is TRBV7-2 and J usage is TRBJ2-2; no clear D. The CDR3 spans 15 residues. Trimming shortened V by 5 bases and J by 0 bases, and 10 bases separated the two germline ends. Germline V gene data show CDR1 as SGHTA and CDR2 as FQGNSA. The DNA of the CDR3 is TGTGCCAGCAGCCTGTGGCAAGCGAACACCGGGGAGCTGTTTTTT. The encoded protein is CASSLWQANTGELFF.

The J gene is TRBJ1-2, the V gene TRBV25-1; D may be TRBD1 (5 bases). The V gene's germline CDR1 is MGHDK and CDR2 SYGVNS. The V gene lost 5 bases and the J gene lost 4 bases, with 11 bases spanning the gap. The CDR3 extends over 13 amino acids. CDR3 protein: CASSWGSLYGYTF. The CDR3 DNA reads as TGTGCCAGCAGTTGGGGGTCTCTCTATGGCTACACCTTC.

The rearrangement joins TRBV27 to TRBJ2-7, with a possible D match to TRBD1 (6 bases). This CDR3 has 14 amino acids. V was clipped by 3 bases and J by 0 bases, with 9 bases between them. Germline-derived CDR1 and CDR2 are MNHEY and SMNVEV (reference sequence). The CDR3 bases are TGTGCCAGCAGTTTTCAGGGGCGCTCCTACGAGCAGTACTTC. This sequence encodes CASSFQGRSYEQYF.

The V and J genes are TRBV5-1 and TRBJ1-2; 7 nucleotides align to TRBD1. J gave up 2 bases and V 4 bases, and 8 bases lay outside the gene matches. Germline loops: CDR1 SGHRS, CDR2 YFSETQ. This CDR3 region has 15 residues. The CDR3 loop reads CASSRGQTSNYGYTF. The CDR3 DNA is TGCGCCAGCAGCCGGGGACAGACCTCCAACTATGGCTACACCTTC.

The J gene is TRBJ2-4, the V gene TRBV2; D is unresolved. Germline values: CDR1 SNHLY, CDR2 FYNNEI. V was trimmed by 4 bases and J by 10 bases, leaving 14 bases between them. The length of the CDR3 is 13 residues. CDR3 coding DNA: TGTGCCAGCAGTGGGAAACCGGTACTTATTCAGTACTTC. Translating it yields CASSGKPVLIQYF.

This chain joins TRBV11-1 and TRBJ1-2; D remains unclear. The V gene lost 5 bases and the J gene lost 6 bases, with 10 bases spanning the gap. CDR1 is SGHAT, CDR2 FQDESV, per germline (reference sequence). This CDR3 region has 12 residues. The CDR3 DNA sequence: TGTGCCAGCAGCCGAAACTTGGATGGCTACACCTTC. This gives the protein CASSRNLDGYTF.

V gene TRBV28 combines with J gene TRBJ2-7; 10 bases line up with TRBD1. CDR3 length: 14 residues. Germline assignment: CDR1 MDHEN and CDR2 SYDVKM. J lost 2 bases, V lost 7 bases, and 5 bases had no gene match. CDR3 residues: CASNTGTGAYEQYF. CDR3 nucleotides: TGTGCCAGCAACACCGGGACAGGGGCCTACGAGCAGTACTTC.

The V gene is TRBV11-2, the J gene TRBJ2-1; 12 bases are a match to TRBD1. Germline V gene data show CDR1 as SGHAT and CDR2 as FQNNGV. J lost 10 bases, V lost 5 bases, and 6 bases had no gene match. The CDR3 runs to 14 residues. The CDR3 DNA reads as TGTGCCAGCAGCCGGGACAGGGGGCAGCGGGAGCAGTTCTTC. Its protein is CASSRDRGQREQFF.

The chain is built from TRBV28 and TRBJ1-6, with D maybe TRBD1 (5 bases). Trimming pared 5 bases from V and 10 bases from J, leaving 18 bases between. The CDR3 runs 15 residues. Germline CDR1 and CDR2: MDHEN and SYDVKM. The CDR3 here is CASSEDSTPQSPLHF. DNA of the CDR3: TGTGCCAGCAGTGAAGACAGTACCCCACAATCACCCCTCCACTTT.